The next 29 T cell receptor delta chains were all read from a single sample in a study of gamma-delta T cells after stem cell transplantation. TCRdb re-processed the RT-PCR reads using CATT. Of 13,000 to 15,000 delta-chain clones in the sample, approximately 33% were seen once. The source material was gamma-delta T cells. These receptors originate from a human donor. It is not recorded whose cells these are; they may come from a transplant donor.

The CDR3 region is CALGESSERDTPGDKLIF. The CDR3 nucleotides read TGTGCTCTTGGGGAATCTTCTGAAAGGGATACGCCCGGCGATAAACTCATCTTT. V usage is TRDV1 and J usage is TRDJ1, with 8 bases identical to TRDD3. V was clipped by 2 bases and J by 4 bases; unmatched bases: 15. Germline V lookup: CDR1 TSWWSYY, CDR2 QGS. The CDR3 contains 18 residues.

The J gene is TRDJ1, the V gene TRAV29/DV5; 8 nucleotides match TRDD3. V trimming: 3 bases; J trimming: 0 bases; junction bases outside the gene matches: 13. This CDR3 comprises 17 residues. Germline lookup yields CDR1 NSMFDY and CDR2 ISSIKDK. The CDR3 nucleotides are TGTGCAGCAACCTACGAAAGTGGGGGATCAAACACCGATAAACTCATCTTT. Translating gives CAATYESGGSNTDKLIF.

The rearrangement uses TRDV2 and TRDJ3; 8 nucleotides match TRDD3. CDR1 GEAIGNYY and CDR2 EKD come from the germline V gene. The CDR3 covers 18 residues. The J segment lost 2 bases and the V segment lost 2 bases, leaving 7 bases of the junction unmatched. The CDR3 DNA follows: TGTGCCTGTGACAAAACTGGGGGGAGCCCCTGGGACACCCGACAGATGTTTTTC. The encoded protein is CACDKTGGSPWDTRQMFF.

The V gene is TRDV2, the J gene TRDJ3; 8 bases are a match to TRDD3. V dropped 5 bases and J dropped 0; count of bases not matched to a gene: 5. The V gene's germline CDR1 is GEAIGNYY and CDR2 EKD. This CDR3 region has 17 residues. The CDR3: CACVAGGSSWDTRQMFF. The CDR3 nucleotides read TGTGCCTGTGTTGCTGGGGGAAGCTCCTGGGACACCCGACAGATGTTTTTC.

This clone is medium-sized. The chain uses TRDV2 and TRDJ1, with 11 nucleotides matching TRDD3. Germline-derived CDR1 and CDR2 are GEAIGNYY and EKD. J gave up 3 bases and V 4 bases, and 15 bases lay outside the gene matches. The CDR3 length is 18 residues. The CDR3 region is CACDGGGLGDKAADKLIF. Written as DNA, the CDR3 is TGTGCCTGTGATGGAGGGGGACTGGGGGATAAGGCGGCCGATAAACTCATCTTT.

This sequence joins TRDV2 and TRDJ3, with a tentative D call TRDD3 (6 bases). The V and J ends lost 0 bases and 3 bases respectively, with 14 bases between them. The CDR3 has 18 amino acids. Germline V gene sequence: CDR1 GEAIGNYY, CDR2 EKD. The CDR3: CACDTRTGWFWDTRQMFF. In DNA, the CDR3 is TGTGCCTGTGACACCCGTACTGGGTGGTTCTGGGACACCCGACAGATGTTTTTC.

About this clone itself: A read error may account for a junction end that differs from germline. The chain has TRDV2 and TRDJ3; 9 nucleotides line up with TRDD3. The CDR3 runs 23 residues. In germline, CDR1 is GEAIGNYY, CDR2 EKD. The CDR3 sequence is CACDTGKIRGILARPWGTRQMFF. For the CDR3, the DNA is TGTGCCTGTGACACTGGCAAAATCCGGGGGATACTAGCTAGGCCCTGGGGCACCCGACAGATGTTTTTC.

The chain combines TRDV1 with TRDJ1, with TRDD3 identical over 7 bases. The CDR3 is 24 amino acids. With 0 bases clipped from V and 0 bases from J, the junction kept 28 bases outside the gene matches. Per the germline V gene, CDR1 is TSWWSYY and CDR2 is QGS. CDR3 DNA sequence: TGTGCTCTTGGGGAACTTCGGCCAGCCTTCATACGTACTGGGGAGAAGGGGAACACCGATAAACTCATCTTT. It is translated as CALGELRPAFIRTGEKGNTDKLIF.

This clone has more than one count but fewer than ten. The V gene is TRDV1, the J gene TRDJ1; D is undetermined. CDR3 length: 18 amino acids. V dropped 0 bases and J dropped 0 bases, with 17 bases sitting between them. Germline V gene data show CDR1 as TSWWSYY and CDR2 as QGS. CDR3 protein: CALGELQPSHSYTDKLIF. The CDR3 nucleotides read TGTGCTCTTGGGGAACTACAGCCCTCACACTCCTACACCGATAAACTCATCTTT.

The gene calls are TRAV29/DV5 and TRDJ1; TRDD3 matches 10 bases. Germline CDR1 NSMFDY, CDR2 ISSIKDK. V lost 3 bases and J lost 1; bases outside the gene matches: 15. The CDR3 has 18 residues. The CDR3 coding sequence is TGTGCAGCAACCTCCTTCCTTGGGGGGATACGCTCCACCGATAAACTCATCTTT. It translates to CAATSFLGGIRSTDKLIF.

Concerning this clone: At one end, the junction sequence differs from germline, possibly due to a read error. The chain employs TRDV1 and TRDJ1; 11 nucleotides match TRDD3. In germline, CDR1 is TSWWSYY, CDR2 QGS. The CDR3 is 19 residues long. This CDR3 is CAIGERDRPHWGIKDKLIF. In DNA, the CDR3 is TGTGCTATTGGGGAAAGGGACCGACCCCACTGGGGGATAAAGGATAAACTCATCTTT.

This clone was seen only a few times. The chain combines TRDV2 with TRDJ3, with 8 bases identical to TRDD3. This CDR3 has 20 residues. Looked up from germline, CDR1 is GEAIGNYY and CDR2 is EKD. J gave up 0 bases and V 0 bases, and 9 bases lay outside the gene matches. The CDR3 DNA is TGTGCCTGTGACACCGTGGGGATACCGGGACGCTCCTGGGACACCCGACAGATGTTTTTC. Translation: CACDTVGIPGRSWDTRQMFF.

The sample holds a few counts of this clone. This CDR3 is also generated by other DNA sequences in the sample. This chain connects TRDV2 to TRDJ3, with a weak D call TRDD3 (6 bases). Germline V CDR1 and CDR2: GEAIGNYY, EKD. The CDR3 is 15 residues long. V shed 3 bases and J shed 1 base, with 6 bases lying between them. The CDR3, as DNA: TGTGCCTGTGACTGGGGGTCCTGGGACACCCGACAGATGTTTTTC. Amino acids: CACDWGSWDTRQMFF.

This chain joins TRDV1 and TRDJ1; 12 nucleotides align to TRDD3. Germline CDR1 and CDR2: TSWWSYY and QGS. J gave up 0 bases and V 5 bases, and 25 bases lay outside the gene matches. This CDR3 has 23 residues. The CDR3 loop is CALGHTFLFVVLGDTVDTDKLIF. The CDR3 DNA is TGTGCTCTTGGGCATACCTTCCTATTTGTGGTACTGGGGGATACCGTGGACACCGATAAACTCATCTTT.

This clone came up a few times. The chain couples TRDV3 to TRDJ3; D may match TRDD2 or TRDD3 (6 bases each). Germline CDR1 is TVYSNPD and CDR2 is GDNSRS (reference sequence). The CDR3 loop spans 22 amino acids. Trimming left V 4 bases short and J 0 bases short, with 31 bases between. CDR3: CASRVFLAHWDWSSWDTRQMFF. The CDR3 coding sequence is TGTGCCTCCCGAGTTTTCCTAGCCCACTGGGATTGGAGCTCCTGGGACACCCGACAGATGTTTTTC.

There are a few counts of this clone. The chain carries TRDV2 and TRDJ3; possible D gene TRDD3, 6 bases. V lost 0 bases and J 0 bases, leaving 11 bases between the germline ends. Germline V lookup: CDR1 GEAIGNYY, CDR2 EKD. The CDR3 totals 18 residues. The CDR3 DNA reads TGTGCCTGTGACACCGTGGGGGCCAGCTCCTGGGACACCCGACAGATGTTTTTC. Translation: CACDTVGASSWDTRQMFF.

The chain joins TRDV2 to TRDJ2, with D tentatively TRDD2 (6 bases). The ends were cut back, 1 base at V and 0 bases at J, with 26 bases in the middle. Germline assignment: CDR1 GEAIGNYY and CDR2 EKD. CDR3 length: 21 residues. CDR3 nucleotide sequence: TGTGCCTGTGACACGGGGTCCTACAGGGGGGCCGCTCTAGCTTTGACAGCACAACTCTTCTTT. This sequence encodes CACDTGSYRGAALALTAQLFF.

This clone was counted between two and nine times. The CDR3 nucleotides read TGTGCCTGTGACACCAAGAGTATACTCTGGGACACCCGACAGATGTTTTTC. Translating gives CACDTKSILWDTRQMFF. The V gene is TRDV2, the J gene TRDJ3, with unresolved D. The V end lost 0 bases, the J end lost 3 bases, and 11 bases lay between the germline ends. Germline CDR1 is GEAIGNYY and CDR2 is EKD. The CDR3 sequence is 17 residues long.

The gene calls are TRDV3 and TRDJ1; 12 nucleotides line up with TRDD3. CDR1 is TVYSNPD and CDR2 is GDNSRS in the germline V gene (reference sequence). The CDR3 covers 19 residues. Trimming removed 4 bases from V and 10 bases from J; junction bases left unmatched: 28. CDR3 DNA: TGTGCCTCGAGCCATTTGGATATTTGTACTGGGGGATACACTGCTGGACTCATCTTT. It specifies CASSHLDICTGGYTAGLIF.

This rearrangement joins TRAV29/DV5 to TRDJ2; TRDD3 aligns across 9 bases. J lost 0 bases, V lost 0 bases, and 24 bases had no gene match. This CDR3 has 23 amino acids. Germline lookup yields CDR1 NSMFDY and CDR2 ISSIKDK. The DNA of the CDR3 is TGTGCAGCAAGCGCGCGGTACCTACGCACTGGGGGAGTACCCAAAGCTTTGACAGCACAACTCTTCTTT. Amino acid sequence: CAASARYLRTGGVPKALTAQLFF.

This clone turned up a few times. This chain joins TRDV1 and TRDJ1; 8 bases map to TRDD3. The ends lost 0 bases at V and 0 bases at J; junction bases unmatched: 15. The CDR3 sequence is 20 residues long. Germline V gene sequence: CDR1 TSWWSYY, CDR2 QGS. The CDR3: CALGELVQYWGLPYTDKLIF. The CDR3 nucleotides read TGTGCTCTTGGGGAACTAGTCCAGTACTGGGGGCTCCCGTACACCGATAAACTCATCTTT.

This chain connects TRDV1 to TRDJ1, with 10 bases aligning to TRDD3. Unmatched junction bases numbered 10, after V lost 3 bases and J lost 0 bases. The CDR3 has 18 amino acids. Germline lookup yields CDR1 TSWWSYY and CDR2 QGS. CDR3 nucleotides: TGTGCTCTTGGGGAGACCGGGGGGATACGCCTGTACACCGATAAACTCATCTTT. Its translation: CALGETGGIRLYTDKLIF.

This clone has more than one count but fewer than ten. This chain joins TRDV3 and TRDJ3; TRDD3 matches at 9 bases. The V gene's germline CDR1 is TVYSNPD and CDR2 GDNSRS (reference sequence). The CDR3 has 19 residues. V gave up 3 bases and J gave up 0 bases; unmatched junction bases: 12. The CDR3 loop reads CALTLGDNPSSWDTRQMFF. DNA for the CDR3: TGTGCCTTGACTTTGGGGGATAATCCGAGCTCCTGGGACACCCGACAGATGTTTTTC.

The CDR3 bases are TGTGCAGCAAGCGGGGAAGTCCCCGCTTTGACAGCACAACTCTTCTTT. It codes for CAASGEVPALTAQLFF. The gene calls are TRAV29/DV5 and TRDJ2; D not resolved. This CDR3 contains 16 residues. CDR1 is NSMFDY, CDR2 ISSIKDK, per germline. The V end was cut by 0 bases, the J end by 0 bases, with 12 bases between.

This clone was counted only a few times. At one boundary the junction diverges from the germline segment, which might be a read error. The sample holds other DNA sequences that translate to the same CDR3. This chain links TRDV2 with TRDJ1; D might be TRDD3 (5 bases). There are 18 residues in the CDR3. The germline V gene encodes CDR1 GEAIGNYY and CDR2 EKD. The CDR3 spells CACDTTTGIRGYTDKLIF. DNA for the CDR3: TGTGCCTGTGACACGACAACGGGAATACGCGGGTACACCGATAAGCTCATCTTT.

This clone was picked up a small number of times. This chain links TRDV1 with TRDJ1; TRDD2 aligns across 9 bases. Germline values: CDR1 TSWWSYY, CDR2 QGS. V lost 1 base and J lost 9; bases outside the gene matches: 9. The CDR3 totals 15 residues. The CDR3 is CALGEPPSYGTELIF. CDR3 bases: TGTGCTCTTGGGGAACCGCCTTCCTACGGGACAGAACTCATCTTT.

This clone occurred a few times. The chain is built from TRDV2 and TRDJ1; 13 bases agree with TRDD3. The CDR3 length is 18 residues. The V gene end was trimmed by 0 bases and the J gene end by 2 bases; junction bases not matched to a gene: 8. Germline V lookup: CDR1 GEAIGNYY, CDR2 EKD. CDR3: CACDTGRLGDTRTDKLIF. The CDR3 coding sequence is TGTGCCTGTGACACCGGACGACTGGGGGATACGAGGACCGATAAACTCATCTTT.

The CDR3 region is CALVPSFLRLEPFF. Here the CDR3 DNA reads TGTGCTCTTGTCCCTTCCTTCCTCCGCCTGGAACCCTTCTTT. The chain carries TRDV1 and TRDJ2; 7 bases fit TRDD2. Germline values: CDR1 TSWWSYY, CDR2 QGS. Trimming removed 7 bases from V and 16 bases from J; junction bases left unmatched: 18. The CDR3 runs 14 residues.

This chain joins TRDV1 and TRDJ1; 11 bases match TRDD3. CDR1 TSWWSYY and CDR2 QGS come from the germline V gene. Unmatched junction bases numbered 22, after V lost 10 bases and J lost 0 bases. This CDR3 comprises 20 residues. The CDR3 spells CAPRAGSWGIPLAYTDKLIF. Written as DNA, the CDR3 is TGTGCTCCTCGGGCCGGAAGCTGGGGGATACCACTTGCCTACACCGATAAACTCATCTTT.